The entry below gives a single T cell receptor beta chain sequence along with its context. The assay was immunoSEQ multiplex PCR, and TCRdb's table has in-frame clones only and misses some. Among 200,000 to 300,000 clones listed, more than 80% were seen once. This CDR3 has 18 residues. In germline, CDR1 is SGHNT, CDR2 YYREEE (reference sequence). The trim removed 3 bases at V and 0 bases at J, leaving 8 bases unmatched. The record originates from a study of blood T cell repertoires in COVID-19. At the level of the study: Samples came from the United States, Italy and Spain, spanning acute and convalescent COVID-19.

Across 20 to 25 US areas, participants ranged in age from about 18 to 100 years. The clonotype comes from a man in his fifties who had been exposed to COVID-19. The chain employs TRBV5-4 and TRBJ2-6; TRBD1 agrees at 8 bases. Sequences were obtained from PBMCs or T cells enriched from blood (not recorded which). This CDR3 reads CASSSRDRTHSGANVLTF. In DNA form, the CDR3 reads TGTGCCAGCAGCTCCCGGGACAGGACCCACTCTGGGGCCAACGTCCTGACTTTC. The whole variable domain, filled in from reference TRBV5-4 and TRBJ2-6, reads ETGVTQSPTHLIKTRGQQVTLRCSSQSGHNTVSWYQQALGQGPQFIFQYYREEENGRGNFPPRFSGLQFPNYSSELNVNALELDDSALYLCASSSRDRTHSGANVLTFGAGSRLTVL.